This T cell receptor beta chain comes out of a study of blood T cell repertoires in COVID-19. Study at large: Samples taken during acute and convalescent COVID-19 were collected in the United States, Italy and Spain. T cells, B-cell-depleted T cells, or PBMCs provided the cDNA or gDNA that served as material.

This CDR3 comprises 13 residues. CDR1 is MNHEY and CDR2 is SVGAGI in the germline V gene. With 5 bases clipped from V and 5 bases from J, the junction kept 5 bases outside the gene matches. Per the authors' pipeline: Reference gene primer amplification in the assay estimated nucleated cell counts. Profiling relied on immunoSEQ multiplex PCR, and the TCRdb table lists in-frame clones only, not all of them. Clone size and V and J calls were adopted from that table, with D and trimming inferred from the DNA. The repertoire holds some 150,000 clones, with over 75% as singletons. The chain uses TRBV6-5 and TRBJ1-1, with 7 bases aligning to TRBD1. The clonotype was recovered from a man between 60 and 75 years old who had recovered from COVID-19. The sequenced sample was peripheral blood. The CDR3 region is CASSQTGVTEAFF. CDR3 nucleotide sequence: TGTGCCAGCAGTCAAACAGGGGTGACTGAAGCTTTCTTT.